Following are 32 T cell receptor beta chains from one sample sequenced in a study of shared clonotypes between healthy human individuals. Some clones are missing from TCRdb's copy, which holds only in-frame ones; the method was immunoSEQ multiplex PCR. The sample includes 780,000 or so clones, around 70% of them seen just once. What was sequenced was memory CD4+ T cells sorted from blood. Subset noted: CD45RA-negative fraction. The receptor set was obtained from a woman under 40 in good health.

About this clone: The sample holds other DNA sequences that translate to the same CDR3. The V gene is TRBV27, the J gene TRBJ1-1; D is unresolved. Germline V gene sequence: CDR1 MNHEY, CDR2 SMNVEV (reference sequence). The germline V and J ends were trimmed by 0 bases and 1 base, with 9 bases remaining between them. The CDR3 has 15 amino acids. The CDR3 loop is CASSLSRVGNTEAFF. The CDR3, as DNA: TGTGCCAGCAGTTTATCGAGGGTGGGGAACACTGAAGCTTTCTTT.

The chain joins TRBV7-9 to TRBJ2-1; 9 bases line up with TRBD2. CDR3 length equals 15 residues. J gave up 10 bases and V 1 base, and 8 bases lay outside the gene matches. Germline lookup yields CDR1 SEHNR and CDR2 FQNEAQ (reference sequence). The CDR3 coding sequence is TGTGCCAGCAGCTTAGTGATAGCGGGAGCTTTGGAGCAGTTCTTC. It translates to CASSLVIAGALEQFF.

The V call is TRBV21-1, the J call TRBJ2-1; the table calls TRBD2, which could not be checked here. TRBV21-1 is shown as a pseudogene. This CDR3 comprises 20 residues. CDR3 protein: CASSKLGGPFSGRIPNEQFF. The DNA for the CDR3 is TGTGCCAGCAGCAAACTCGGGGGTCCCTTTAGCGGGAGGATCCCCAATGAGCAGTTCTTC.

V gene TRBV21-1 combines with J gene TRBJ2-6; the table's D call, TRBD1, has no DNA check behind it. TRBV21-1 is given as a pseudogene. This CDR3 has 17 amino acids. The chain's CDR3 is CARKSRTGDRGANVLTF. The CDR3 DNA sequence: TGTGCCAGAAAGTCAAGGACAGGGGATCGTGGGGCCAACGTCCTGACTTTC.

The chain is built from TRBV29-1 and TRBJ2-3; D call uncertain. This CDR3 contains 14 residues. Germline values: CDR1 SQVTM, CDR2 ANQGSEA. V lost 3 bases and J lost 5, with 15 bases in between. The CDR3 loop reads CSVDSPLAGDTQYF. CDR3 in DNA: TGCAGCGTTGACTCCCCCTTGGCTGGAGATACGCAGTATTTT.

The V call is TRBV7-9, the J call TRBJ1-2, with D perhaps matching TRBD1 (5 bases). The germline CDR1 and CDR2 sequences are SEHNR and FQNEAQ (reference sequence). V lost 2 bases and J 8 bases, leaving 12 bases between the germline ends. CDR3 length: 13 residues. The DNA for the CDR3 is TGTGCCAGCAGCTTAAGAGGGGAAGGCGGCTACACCTTC. It is translated as CASSLRGEGGYTF. Together with reference TRBV7-9 and TRBJ1-2, the CDR3 gives the full variable domain: DTGVSQNPRHKITKRGQNVTFRCDPISEHNRLYWYRQTLGQGPEFLTYFQNEAQLEKSRLLSDRFSAERPKGSFSTLEIQRTEQGDSAMYLCASSLRGEGGYTFGSGTRLTVV.

The gene calls are TRBV6-6 and TRBJ2-5; the D gene is possibly TRBD2 (6 bases). From germline, CDR1 is MNHNY and CDR2 SVGAGI (reference sequence). Trimming pared 5 bases from V and 4 bases from J, leaving 8 bases between. The length of the CDR3 is 12 residues. CDR3 residues: CASSPEGETQYF. DNA of the CDR3: TGTGCCAGCAGTCCGGAGGGAGAGACCCAGTACTTC.

Notes on this clone: Distinct nucleotide sequences in the sample also encode this CDR3. J is TRBJ2-5 and V is TRBV7-3; 7 bases are a match to TRBD1. J lost 1 base, V lost 5 bases, and 4 bases had no gene match. The V gene's germline CDR1 is SGHTA and CDR2 FQGTGA. This CDR3 region has 14 residues. The CDR3 sequence: CASSDGTAQETQYF. The CDR3 region has the DNA TGTGCCAGCAGCGACGGGACAGCCCAAGAGACCCAGTACTTC.

This chain joins TRBV19 and TRBJ2-1; D might be TRBD1 (8 bases). V gave up 7 bases and J gave up 8 bases, with 24 bases separating them. This CDR3 has 16 amino acids. Germline V gene sequence: CDR1 LNHDA, CDR2 SQIVND (reference sequence). CDR3 in amino acids: CASNDRGPERGDEQFF. The CDR3 DNA reads TGTGCCAGTAACGACAGGGGACCAGAGCGGGGAGATGAGCAGTTCTTC.

This clone has ten or more counts. The sample contains more than one DNA sequence encoding this CDR3. This chain connects TRBV27 to TRBJ1-5, with D unresolved. The germline CDR1 and CDR2 sequences are MNHEY and SMNVEV (reference sequence). The CDR3 is 14 residues long. V dropped 2 bases and J dropped 0 bases, with 5 bases sitting between them. DNA of the CDR3: TGTGCCAGCAGTTTAGGATATAGCAATCAGCCCCAGCATTTT. Translation gives CASSLGYSNQPQHF.

The table lists this clone with a few counts. The chain uses TRBV2 and TRBJ2-1, with 10 bases lining up with TRBD2. Germline V gene lookup returns CDR1 SNHLY and CDR2 FYNNEI. The CDR3 consists of 13 residues. V lost 2 bases, J lost 11 bases, and 3 bases stayed unmatched. The CDR3 sequence: CASSEIAGGKQFF. The CDR3 nucleotides are TGTGCCAGCAGTGAAATAGCGGGAGGCAAGCAGTTCTTC.

The chain combines TRBV6-5 with TRBJ1-1; D is ambiguous. The V gene lost 0 bases and the J gene lost 3 bases, with 8 bases spanning the gap. CDR1 and CDR2 (germline): MNHEY, SVGAGI. The length of the CDR3 is 14 residues. The CDR3 is CASSYSKRDTEAFF. The CDR3 DNA follows: TGTGCCAGCAGTTACTCGAAACGGGACACTGAAGCTTTCTTT.

This clone was detected once. The rearrangement joins TRBV4-2 to TRBJ1-1, with D perhaps TRBD1 (5 bases). Trimming took 2 bases from V and 6 from J, leaving 16 bases between them. The CDR3 consists of 15 residues. From germline, CDR1 is LGHNA and CDR2 YNFKEQ. The CDR3 loop reads CASSQLLGEAPEAFF. The CDR3 region has the DNA TGTGCCAGCAGCCAACTTTTGGGGGAAGCCCCTGAAGCTTTCTTT.

The gene calls are TRBV19 and TRBJ2-5, with D possibly being TRBD1 (6 bases). Germline V CDR1 and CDR2: LNHDA, SQIVND (reference sequence). The CDR3 length is 16 residues. Trimming took 5 bases from V and 1 from J, leaving 17 bases between them. The CDR3 here is CASSLRQAPGQETQYF. The CDR3 DNA sequence: TGTGCCAGTAGTCTGCGACAGGCCCCCGGCCAAGAGACCCAGTACTTC.

The chain combines TRBV5-1 with TRBJ2-7; perhaps TRBD2 as D (6 bases). Germline CDR1 reads SGHRS; CDR2 reads YFSETQ. With 6 bases removed from V and 7 bases from J, the gap between germline ends came to 17 bases. This CDR3 comprises 13 residues. This CDR3 is CASMVSARGEQYF. The CDR3 DNA reads as TGCGCCAGCATGGTGTCAGCACGGGGGGAGCAGTACTTC.

The J gene is TRBJ2-1, the V gene TRBV19; 8 nucleotides agree with TRBD2. This CDR3 has 15 amino acids. Germline trimming cut 6 bases from V and 4 bases from J; bases unmatched to any gene: 8. CDR1 is LNHDA and CDR2 is SQIVND in the germline V gene (reference sequence). As DNA, the CDR3 is TGTGCCAGTAGCGGACTAGCAGTAGTATACAATGAGCAGTTCTTC. It specifies CASSGLAVVYNEQFF. The whole variable domain, filled in from reference TRBV19 and TRBJ2-1, reads DGGITQSPKYLFRKEGQNVTLSCEQNLNHDAMYWYRQDPGQGLRLIYYSQIVNDFQKGDIAEGYSVSREKKESFPLTVTSAQKNPTAFYLCASSGLAVVYNEQFFGPGTRLTVL.

Here the CDR3 DNA reads TGTGCCACCAGCAGATCATATTTAGGCAGCACAGATACGCAGTATTTT. Translating it yields CATSRSYLGSTDTQYF. This chain connects TRBV15 to TRBJ2-3; D ambiguous. The CDR3 is made up of 16 amino acids. V lost 2 bases and J 0 bases, leaving 12 bases between the germline ends. The germline V gene encodes CDR1 LNHNV and CDR2 YYDKDF (reference sequence).

This clone occurred a few times. The rearrangement links TRBV7-9 to TRBJ2-3; D perhaps matches TRBD2 (6 bases). Trimming left V 3 bases short and J 5 bases short, with 9 bases between. Germline lookup yields CDR1 SEHNR and CDR2 FQNEAQ (reference sequence). The length of the CDR3 is 13 residues. Here the CDR3 reads CASSFGGGDTQYF. CDR3 DNA sequence: TGTGCCAGCAGCTTCGGGGGTGGAGATACGCAGTATTTT.

The chain couples TRBV7-6 to TRBJ2-5; D call uncertain. In germline, CDR1 is SGHVS, CDR2 FNYEAQ. This CDR3 region has 13 residues. Trimming removed 7 bases from V and 7 bases from J, with 16 bases in between. The chain's CDR3 is CASTTGLLGTQYF. The CDR3, as DNA: TGTGCCAGCACCACTGGGTTATTAGGGACCCAGTACTTC.

Comment on this clone: Germline and junction disagree at one end, which may indicate a read error. The chain uses TRBV6-1 and TRBJ2-1; 10 positions match TRBD2. Germline-derived CDR1 and CDR2 are MNHNS and SASEGT. The CDR3 spans 15 residues. The CDR3: CASSRTSGAYNGQFF. CDR3 DNA: TGTGCCAGCAGCCGCACTAGCGGGGCCTACAATGGGCAGTTCTTC.

V usage is TRBV2 and J usage is TRBJ1-2; no firm D call. The CDR3 loop spans 12 amino acids. CDR1 SNHLY and CDR2 FYNNEI come from the germline V gene. Trimming stripped 6 bases from V and 6 bases from J, with 11 bases between. CDR3 sequence (DNA): TGTGCCAGCAGGGCGTTTCAGGATGGCTACACCTTC. Amino acids: CASRAFQDGYTF.

This chain connects TRBV19 to TRBJ2-3; maybe TRBD2 (5 bases). Per germline, CDR1 LNHDA and CDR2 SQIVND (reference sequence). Between the trimmed V and J ends, which lost 9 bases and 6 bases, there was a span of 10 bases. This CDR3 has 11 amino acids. The CDR3 nucleotides are TGTGCCAGCCGGCGAGGGGATACGCAGTATTTT. Translation gives CASRRGDTQYF.

On this clone: This same CDR3 is encoded by further DNA sequences in the sample. CDR3 sequence: CASRPLNQPQHF. The CDR3 nucleotides are TGTGCCAGTCGCCCATTGAATCAGCCCCAGCATTTT. The V call is TRBV28, the J call TRBJ1-5; D is unresolved. CDR1 and CDR2 (germline): MDHEN, SYDVKM. CDR3 length equals 12 residues. V dropped 9 bases and J dropped 4 bases, with 10 bases sitting between them.

The chain uses TRBV18 and TRBJ2-1; TRBD2 aligns across 11 bases. Losses at the gene ends were 2 bases for V and 5 bases for J; bases not matched to a gene: 2. CDR1 KGHSH and CDR2 LQKENI come from the germline V gene. The CDR3 extends over 15 amino acids. The CDR3 is CASSPVTSGDNEQFF. CDR3 coding DNA: TGTGCCAGCTCACCAGTGACTAGCGGGGACAATGAGCAGTTCTTC.

The rearrangement uses TRBV2 and TRBJ1-1; D is undetermined. V was clipped by 4 bases and J by 7 bases, with 13 bases between them. The germline V gene has CDR1 SNHLY and CDR2 FYNNEI. The CDR3 sequence is 13 residues long. The CDR3 spells CASSVLRIDEAFF. The DNA of the CDR3 is TGTGCCAGCAGTGTTCTCCGTATTGATGAAGCTTTCTTT.

V usage is TRBV10-3 and J usage is TRBJ2-7; no definite D call. This CDR3 contains 12 residues. Looked up from germline, CDR1 is ENHRY and CDR2 is SYGVKD. Trimming took 0 bases from V and 6 from J, leaving 6 bases between them. This CDR3 is CAISESVIEQYF. The CDR3 DNA reads as TGTGCCATCAGTGAGTCGGTTATCGAGCAGTACTTC.

The chain carries TRBV18 and TRBJ1-5; D not certain. The CDR3 sequence is 14 residues long. The V end was cut by 6 bases, the J end by 0 bases, with 9 bases between. The germline gives CDR1 KGHSH, CDR2 LQKENI. The CDR3 nucleotides are TGTGCCAGCTCGGAACAGAATAGCAATCAGCCCCAGCATTTT. It yields the protein CASSEQNSNQPQHF.

The chain carries TRBV18 and TRBJ2-5, with TRBD2 matching 9 bases. This CDR3 region has 15 residues. The V and J ends lost 2 bases and 8 bases, in that order; junction bases with no gene match: 9. Germline CDR1 is KGHSH and CDR2 is LQKENI. CDR3 coding DNA: TGTGCCAGCTCACCATCTGCGGGAGGGCCCTTTACCCAGTACTTC. Encoded protein: CASSPSAGGPFTQYF.

This clone was seen only a few times. Here the CDR3 reads CASRTGTYEQYF. The CDR3 DNA reads TGTGCCAGCAGGACTGGGACCTACGAGCAGTACTTC. V usage is TRBV6-5 and J usage is TRBJ2-7, with D hard to call. CDR1 and CDR2 from the germline V gene are MNHEY and SVGAGI. Trimming stripped 6 bases from V and 2 bases from J, with 8 bases between. The CDR3 sequence is 12 residues long.

This chain joins TRBV21-1 and TRBJ1-1. TRBV21-1 is a known pseudogene. The CDR3 has 15 amino acids. The CDR3 spells CASSWGTTGNTEAFF. The CDR3 DNA reads TGTGCCAGCAGCTGGGGAACGACTGGGAACACTGAAGCTTTCTTT.

V usage is TRBV30 and J usage is TRBJ2-2, with TRBD2 matching over 7 bases. Per germline, CDR1 GTSNPN and CDR2 SVGIG (reference sequence). V gave up 1 base and J gave up 5 bases; unmatched junction bases: 7. The CDR3 is 15 amino acids. The chain's CDR3 is CAWSGGGGKTGELFF. Written as DNA, the CDR3 is TGTGCCTGGAGTGGGGGGGGAGGGAAGACCGGGGAGCTGTTTTTT.

The chain couples TRBV28 to TRBJ1-4, with D possibly TRBD1 on 5 matching bases. The CDR3 is made up of 14 amino acids. Trimming shortened V by 7 bases and J by 3 bases, and 12 bases separated the two germline ends. Per germline, CDR1 MDHEN and CDR2 SYDVKM. The DNA of the CDR3 is TGTGCCAGCACCCCGGGGGGGGCTAATGAAAAACTGTTTTTT. Amino acids: CASTPGGANEKLFF.